A single sample gave rise to the 9 T cell receptor beta chains below, sequenced in a study of Graves' ophthalmopathy and Graves' hyperthyroidism (dated by TCRdb to the late 2010s). Sequencing was carried out with an Illumina HiSeq 2000. For repertoire sequencing, TCR beta CDR3 regions were amplified from RNA transcripts. HTBI primers and the Qiagen OneStep RT-PCR kit were used in a first-round RT-PCR, which was followed by a second-round multiplex PCR, size selection and purification. TCRdb redid the processing of the public reads, applying fastp at Q25 and MiXCR, and retained in-frame beta chains. Records with the same CDR3 protein are collapsed into one entry carrying the most frequent genes and DNA. The table for this sample lists 350,000 to 400,000 distinct CDR3 sequences; approximately 15% of them were counted only once. Approximately 7% of the sample rests with the top ten. The sequencing input was peripheral blood. These receptors originate from a woman younger than 30 with stable Graves' hyperthyroidism. Donor details come from another sample of the same person, matched by shared clones.

This clonotype was recorded at least ten times. The J gene is TRBJ2-5, the V gene TRBV20-1; 9 nucleotides align to TRBD2. The CDR3 length is 15 residues. V shed 3 bases, J shed 4 bases, and the junction held 9 bases outside the gene matches. Per the germline V gene, CDR1 is DFQATT and CDR2 is SNEGSKA (reference sequence). DNA for the CDR3: TGCAGTGCTAGCGTAATAGCGGGGGTAGGAGAGACCCAGTACTTC. Translating it yields CSASVIAGVGETQYF.

Ten or more counts support this clonotype. V and J are TRBV4-3 and TRBJ2-5; D is perhaps TRBD1 or TRBD2 (5 bases each). Trimming left V 6 bases short and J 3 bases short, with 5 bases between. The CDR3 length is 11 residues. Germline V gene data show CDR1 as LGHNA and CDR2 as YSLEER. The CDR3 spells CASRGEETQYF. The CDR3 nucleotides read TGCGCCAGCAGGGGGGAAGAGACCCAGTACTTC.

This clonotype was seen a handful of times. The V gene is TRBV5-1, the J gene TRBJ1-5; TRBD1 is a possible D gene (6 bases). This CDR3 has 15 amino acids. The V end lost 4 bases, the J end lost 6 bases, and 17 bases lay between the germline ends. Per the germline V gene, CDR1 is SGHRS and CDR2 is YFSETQ. The CDR3 bases are TGCGCCAGCAGCCCAGGGGACGCTGGTGGTCAGCCCCAGCATTTT. Translating it yields CASSPGDAGGQPQHF.

This clonotype was seen at least ten times. V usage is TRBV20-1 and J usage is TRBJ2-7, with a possible D match to TRBD2 (5 bases). This CDR3 comprises 14 residues. Germline lookup yields CDR1 DFQATT and CDR2 SNEGSKA (reference sequence). Here the CDR3 reads CSASRSAAGYEQYF. The CDR3 DNA reads as TGCAGCGCTTCGCGCTCAGCGGCAGGTTACGAGCAGTACTTC.

This clonotype has ten or more counts. The J gene is TRBJ1-1, the V gene TRBV10-1; the D is unclear. The CDR3 is 14 amino acids. CDR1 is WNHNN, CDR2 SYGVQD, per germline (reference sequence). Trimming removed 1 base from V and 4 bases from J, with 10 bases in between. DNA of the CDR3: TGCGCCAGCAGTGAGTTTCGCTTTTCCACTGAAGCTTTCTTT. As protein: CASSEFRFSTEAFF.

The gene calls are TRBV2 and TRBJ1-1, with TRBD1 matching 9 bases. V lost 4 bases to trimming and J lost 11 bases; unmatched junction nucleotides: 11. Per germline, CDR1 SNHLY and CDR2 FYNNEI. The CDR3 contains 14 residues. CDR3 nucleotide sequence: TGTGCCAGCAGTGGGGACAGGGCTTCGGGGGTCGCTTTCTTT. This sequence encodes CASSGDRASGVAFF.

The chain uses TRBV14 and TRBJ1-1; no clear D gene. The CDR3 spans 14 residues. V was cut by 4 bases and J by 4 bases, with 13 bases left in between. The germline gives CDR1 SGHDN, CDR2 FVKESK. The CDR3 nucleotides are TGTGCCAGCAGCCCCCTAAGGCGGGGCACTGAAGCTTTCTTT. This gives the protein CASSPLRRGTEAFF.

This clonotype was seen many times. The genes are TRBV5-1 and TRBJ1-2; D remains ambiguous. The CDR3 is made up of 11 amino acids. CDR1 and CDR2 (germline): SGHRS, YFSETQ. The CDR3 loop is CATGGGGSYTF. The CDR3 DNA is TGCGCTACGGGAGGCGGAGGGAGCTACACCTTC. The whole variable domain, filled in from reference TRBV5-1 and TRBJ1-2, reads KAGVTQTPRYLIKTRGQQVTLSCSPISGHRSVSWYQQTPGQGLQFLFEYFSETQRNKGNFPGRFSGRQFSNSRSEMNVSTLELGDSALYLCATGGGGSYTFGSGTRLTVV.

About this clonotype itself: A read error may be the cause here, since a much bigger clone is one base away. The chain combines TRBV20-1 with TRBJ2-7; D is uncertain. Trimming removed 3 bases from V and 6 bases from J, with 21 bases in between. This CDR3 contains 15 residues. Germline CDR1 reads DFQATT; CDR2 reads SNEGSKA (reference sequence). In DNA form, the CDR3 reads TGCAGTGCTAGTCGGCGAAAAGCCCTTGGGCTCGAGCAGTACTTC. Translation: CSASRRKALGLEQYF.